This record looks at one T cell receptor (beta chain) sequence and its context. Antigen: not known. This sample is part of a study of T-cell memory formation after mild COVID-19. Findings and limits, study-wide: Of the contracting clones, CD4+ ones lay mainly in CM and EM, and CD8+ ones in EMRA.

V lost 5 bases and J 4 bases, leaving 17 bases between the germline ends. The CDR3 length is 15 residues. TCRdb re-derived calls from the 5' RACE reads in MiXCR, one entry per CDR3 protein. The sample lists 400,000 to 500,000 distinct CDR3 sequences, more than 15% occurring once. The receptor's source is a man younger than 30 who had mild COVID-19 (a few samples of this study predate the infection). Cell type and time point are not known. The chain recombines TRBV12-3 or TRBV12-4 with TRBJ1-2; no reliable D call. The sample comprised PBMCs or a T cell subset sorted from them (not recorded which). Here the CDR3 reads CASSKEASLGYGYTF. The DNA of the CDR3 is TGTGCCAGCAGTAAAGAGGCCAGCCTCGGCTATGGCTACACCTTC.